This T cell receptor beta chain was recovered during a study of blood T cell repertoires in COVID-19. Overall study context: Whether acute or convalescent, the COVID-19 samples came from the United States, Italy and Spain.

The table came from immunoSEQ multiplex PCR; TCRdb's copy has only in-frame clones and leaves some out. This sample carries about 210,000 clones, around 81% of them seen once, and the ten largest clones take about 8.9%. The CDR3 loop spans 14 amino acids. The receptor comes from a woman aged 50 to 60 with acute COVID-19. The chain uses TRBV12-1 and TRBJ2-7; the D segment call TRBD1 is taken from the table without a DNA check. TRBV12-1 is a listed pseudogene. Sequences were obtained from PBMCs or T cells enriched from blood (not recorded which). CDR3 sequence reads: CASSKDSETYEQYF. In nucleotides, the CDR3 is TGTGCCAGCAGCAAAGACAGTGAGACCTACGAGCAGTACTTC.